A selection of T cell receptor beta chains follows, all from one sample in a study of radiation and T cells in renal cell carcinoma. The assay was immunoSEQ multiplex PCR, and TCRdb's table has in-frame clones only and misses some. The sample yields around 95,000 clones, approximately 80% seen once. The sequenced sample was blood, obtained from a patient whose treatment included radiotherapy and nephrectomy. The receptors originated from a man aged 55 to 69 with renal cell carcinoma. CDR3s include the opening cysteine and the closing phenylalanine or tryptophan. Each record gives: V gene, J gene, D gene, clone size, CDR3 protein, CDR3 DNA. D genes are given only for firm matches. Size is omitted from some rows. Given values are once, few, many or a class for expanded clones.

>TRBV29-1|TRBJ2-3|TRBD2|-
CSVLAGRHGTDTQYF
TGCAGCGTACTAGCGGGAAGGCACGGCACAGATACGCAGTATTTT
>TRBV27|TRBJ1-1|TRBD1|-
CASSSLGADRANTEAFF
TGTGCCAGCAGTTCCTTGGGGGCTGACAGGGCGAACACTGAAGCTTTCTTT
>TRBV6-1|TRBJ2-7|-|-
CASSEALIGRYYEQYF
TGTGCCAGCAGTGAAGCGCTTATAGGGCGGTACTACGAGCAGTACTTC
>TRBV5-5|TRBJ2-3|TRBD2|-
CASRATRTSGRRGTDTQYF
TGTGCCAGCAGGGCAACCCGGACTAGCGGGAGGAGGGGTACAGATACGCAGTATTTT
>TRBV2|TRBJ1-1|-|-
CASNGPRLNTEAFF
TGTGCCAGCAATGGACCGAGATTGAACACTGAAGCTTTCTTT
>TRBV5-5|TRBJ2-7|TRBD2|-
CASSPTSGSGYEQYF
TGTGCCAGCAGCCCTACTAGCGGGTCGGGCTACGAGCAGTACTTC
>TRBV6-5|TRBJ2-3|-|-
CASSYSGLGVENTQYF
TGTGCCAGCAGTTACTCAGGACTGGGAGTAGAGAATACGCAGTATTTT
>TRBV5-4|TRBJ2-7|TRBD2|-
CASSLGLAGATYEQYF
TGTGCCAGCAGCTTGGGACTAGCGGGAGCTACCTACGAGCAGTACTTC
>TRBV5-4|TRBJ2-2|-|-
CASSFVGRVTGELFF
TGTGCCAGCAGCTTTGTGGGTCGGGTCACCGGGGAGCTGTTTTTT
>TRBV6-1|TRBJ2-3|-|-
CASSSGSTDTQYF
TGTGCCAGCAGTAGCGGAAGCACAGATACGCAGTATTTT
>TRBV19|TRBJ2-7|-|-
CASRASSYEQYF
TGTGCCAGTAGAGCAAGCTCCTACGAGCAGTACTTC
>TRBV27|TRBJ1-2|-|-
CASSTGNYGYTF
TGTGCCAGTTCTACAGGGAACTATGGCTACACCTTC
>TRBV11-1|TRBJ2-1|-|-
CASSLAGAYNEQFF
TGTGCCAGCAGCTTGGCAGGGGCCTACAATGAGCAGTTCTTC
>TRBV6-5|TRBJ2-7|TRBD2|-
CASSQPSSGSYEQYF
TGTGCCAGCAGTCAACCGTCTAGCGGTTCCTACGAGCAGTACTTC
>TRBV27|TRBJ1-4|-|-
CASSSRGGEKLFF
TGTGCCAGCAGTTCCCGGGGGGGAGAAAAACTGTTTTTT
>TRBV29-1|TRBJ2-7|-|-
CSVGLSLITYEQYF
TGCAGCGTTGGCTTATCCTTAATCACCTACGAGCAGTACTTC
>TRBV27|TRBJ2-1|-|-
CASSLSFWGRGTYNEQFF
TGTGCCAGCAGTTTATCCTTCTGGGGGAGAGGAACCTACAATGAGCAGTTCTTC
>TRBV18|TRBJ2-1|TRBD2|-
CASSEGTSGRVAYNEQFF
TGTGCCAGCTCAGAAGGGACTAGCGGGAGGGTTGCCTACAATGAGCAGTTCTTC
>TRBV5-6|TRBJ2-1|-|-
CASSLNLMYREGSNEQFF
TGTGCCAGCAGCTTGAACCTAATGTACAGGGAGGGAAGCAATGAGCAGTTCTTC
>TRBV6-5|TRBJ2-1|TRBD1|-
CASSYLGQGAVNEQFF
TGTGCCAGCAGTTACTTGGGACAGGGGGCAGTGAATGAGCAGTTCTTC
>TRBV7-2|TRBJ2-3|-|-
CASSSDGTSTDTQYF
TGTGCCAGCAGCTCGGACGGAACTAGCACAGATACGCAGTATTTT
>TRBV28|TRBJ1-5|-|-
CASSRYQPQHF
TGTGCCAGCAGTAGATATCAGCCCCAGCATTTT
>TRBV6-1|TRBJ2-1|-|-
CASSVGSYNEQFF
TGTGCCAGCAGTGTGGGCTCCTACAATGAGCAGTTCTTC
>TRBV7-2|TRBJ2-7|TRBD2|once
CASSRGGGRPDYEQYF
TGTGCCAGCAGCCGGGGTGGCGGGAGGCCCGACTACGAGCAGTACTTC
>TRBV4-1|TRBJ2-2|-|-
CASSQDSSPTGGELFF
TGCGCCAGCAGCCAAGATTCTAGTCCGACGGGCGGGGAGCTGTTTTTT
>TRBV16|TRBJ2-1|TRBD2|-
CASSQTSGRADNEQFF
TGTGCCAGCAGCCAAACTAGCGGGAGGGCCGACAATGAGCAGTTCTTC
>TRBV7-2|TRBJ1-1|-|-
CASSLGDHRNTEAFF
TGTGCCAGCAGCTTGGGGGACCACCGGAACACTGAAGCTTTCTTT
>TRBV27|TRBJ2-7|-|-
CASSFGGAPYEQYF
TGTGCCAGCAGTTTCGGCGGGGCTCCCTACGAGCAGTACTTC
>TRBV5-4|TRBJ1-2|-|-
CASSLEGEGGYTF
TGTGCCAGCAGCTTGGAAGGGGAGGGTGGCTACACCTTC
>TRBV7-9|TRBJ2-1|-|-
CASSLVADEQFF
TGTGCCAGCAGCTTAGTGGCGGATGAGCAGTTCTTC
>TRBV11-3|TRBJ2-7|TRBD2|-
CASSASGAGGGTEQYF
TGTGCCAGCAGCGCCTCGGGGGCGGGAGGGGGAACCGAGCAGTACTTC
>TRBV2|TRBJ2-3|-|-
CASRRAGRTDTQYF
TGTGCCAGCAGGAGGGCGGGAAGGACAGATACGCAGTATTTT
>TRBV5-1|TRBJ2-2|-|few
CASSLRPLTNTGELFF
TGCGCCAGCAGCTTGCGGCCTTTGACGAACACCGGGGAGCTGTTTTTT
>TRBV9|TRBJ2-1|TRBD2|few
CASSPTGSGHSYNEQFF
TGTGCCAGCAGCCCTACGGGTAGCGGGCACTCCTACAATGAGCAGTTCTTC
>TRBV5-4|TRBJ2-5|-|-
CASSLAGSTGETQYF
TGTGCCAGCAGCTTGGCTGGATCCACCGGAGAGACCCAGTACTTC
>TRBV7-2|TRBJ2-1|TRBD1|-
CASSSDRGAHNEQFF
TGTGCCAGCAGCTCCGACAGGGGCGCACACAATGAGCAGTTCTTC
>TRBV18|TRBJ2-7|TRBD2|-
CASSYSGRAEEQYF
TGTGCCAGCTCATATAGCGGGAGGGCCGAAGAGCAGTACTTC
>TRBV29-1|TRBJ2-2|-|-
CSVEDTLTNTGELFF
TGCAGCGTTGAAGATACGCTTACGAACACCGGGGAGCTGTTTTTT
>TRBV5-6|TRBJ2-1|-|few
CASSYNRRNEQFF
TGTGCCAGCAGCTATAATAGGCGGAATGAGCAGTTCTTC
>TRBV5-1|TRBJ1-1|-|few
CASSLGSEAFF
TGCGCCAGCAGCTTGGGTTCTGAAGCTTTCTTT
>TRBV7-2|TRBJ2-4|-|-
CASSFPQRVQYF
TGTGCCAGCAGCTTCCCCCAACGGGTCCAGTACTTC
>TRBV29-1|TRBJ2-3|TRBD2|-
CSTRLAGTDTQYF
TGCAGCACCCGACTAGCGGGCACAGATACGCAGTATTTT
>TRBV5-1|TRBJ1-1|-|few
CASSGRMNTEAFF
TGCGCCAGCAGCGGGCGGATGAATACTGAAGCTTTCTTT
>TRBV11-2|TRBJ2-3|-|-
CASSWTGSTDTQYF
TGTGCCAGCAGCTGGACGGGAAGCACAGATACGCAGTATTTT
>TRBV9|TRBJ1-5|-|-
CASSVGQGTNQPQHF
TGTGCCAGCAGCGTAGGCCAGGGTACTAATCAGCCCCAGCATTTT
>TRBV10-2|TRBJ1-2|-|-
CATAVRERGYGYTF
TGCGCCACAGCCGTCAGAGAGAGGGGCTATGGCTACACCTTC
>TRBV5-1|TRBJ2-7|-|-
CASSGGTGYEQYF
TGCGCCAGCAGCGGCGGGACCGGCTACGAGCAGTACTTC
>TRBV10-3|TRBJ2-1|TRBD2|-
CAISGRTSDNEQFF
TGTGCCATCAGTGGTAGGACTAGCGACAATGAGCAGTTCTTC
>TRBV19|TRBJ2-1|-|-
CASSPPQGAGVVNEQFF
TGTGCCAGTAGTCCCCCTCAAGGGGCAGGGGTAGTCAATGAGCAGTTCTTC
>TRBV25-1|TRBJ2-7|TRBD1|-
CASSEAGTGPSYEQYF
TGTGCCAGCAGTGAAGCGGGGACAGGGCCCTCCTACGAGCAGTACTTC
>TRBV19|TRBJ2-1|-|-
CASSSVRREGTDEQFF
TGTGCCAGTAGTAGCGTAAGGAGAGAGGGAACCGATGAGCAGTTCTTC